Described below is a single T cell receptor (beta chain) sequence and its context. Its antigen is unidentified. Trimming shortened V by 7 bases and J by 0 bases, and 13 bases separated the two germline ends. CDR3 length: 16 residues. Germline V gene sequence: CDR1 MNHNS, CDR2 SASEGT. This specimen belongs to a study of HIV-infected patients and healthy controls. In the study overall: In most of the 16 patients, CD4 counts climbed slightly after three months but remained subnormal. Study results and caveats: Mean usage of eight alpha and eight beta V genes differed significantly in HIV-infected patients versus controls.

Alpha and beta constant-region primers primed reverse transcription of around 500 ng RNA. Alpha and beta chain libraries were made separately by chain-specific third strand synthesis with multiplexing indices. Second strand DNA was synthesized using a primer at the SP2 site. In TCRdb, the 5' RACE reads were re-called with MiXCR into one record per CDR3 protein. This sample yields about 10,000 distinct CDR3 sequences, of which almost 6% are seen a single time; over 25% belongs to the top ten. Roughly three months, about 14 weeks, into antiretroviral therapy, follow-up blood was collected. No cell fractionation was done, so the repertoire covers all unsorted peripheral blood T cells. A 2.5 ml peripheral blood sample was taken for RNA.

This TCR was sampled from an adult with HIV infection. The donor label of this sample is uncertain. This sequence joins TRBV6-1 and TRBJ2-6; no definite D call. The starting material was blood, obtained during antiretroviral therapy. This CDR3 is CASTFETGSGANVLTF. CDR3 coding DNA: TGTGCCAGCACCTTTGAAACTGGCTCTGGGGCCAACGTCCTGACTTTC.